One T cell receptor beta chain is described in this entry. Clones were read by immunoSEQ multiplex PCR, and TCRdb kept only the in-frame ones, dropping some. The profile shows 140,000 to 150,000 clones, approximately 80% of them singletons. This record belongs to a study of blood T cell repertoires in COVID-19. V was cut by 4 bases and J by 5 bases, with 17 bases left in between. Germline-derived CDR1 and CDR2 are LGHDT and YNNKEL (reference sequence). This CDR3 is 15 amino acids long. The sequence was collected from a woman aged 45-60 years with acute or convalescent COVID-19. Sample: peripheral blood. V usage is TRBV3-1 (or the pseudogene TRBV3-2) and J usage is TRBJ1-1, with D uncertain. The CDR3 nucleotides read TGTGCCAGCAGCCTCAGAGAGCCCGGGAGGACTGAAGCTTTCTTT. Translating it yields CASSLREPGRTEAFF.